This T cell receptor (beta chain) was profiled in a study of CD8+ T cells in alopecia areata (dated by TCRdb to the late 2010s). In terms of the full investigation: Treated patients were enrolled in an open-label pilot trial of oral tofacitinib, 5 to 10 mg twice daily, for moderate-to-severe alopecia areata. Clonality in the scalp was compared among normal scalp (n=4), patchy alopecia areata scalp (n=8), and alopecia totalis/universalis scalp (n=8). Tofacitinib-treated patients had biopsies at baseline and at 4 and 24 weeks of treatment, with a later scalp biopsy in several patients. RNA came from the PAXgene miRNA kit for fixed scalp, the miRNeasy kit for PBMCs, and the RNeasy kit for mouse skin. Patients received tofacitinib for 6 to 18 months and were then followed off drug for 6 months to check for delayed response and recurrence. High-throughput TCRbeta sequencing was used to examine T cell clonal expansion in alopecia areata in both the C3H/HeJ mouse model and human patients. TCRbeta CDR3 regions were amplified by immunoSEQ multiplex PCR using 35 Vbeta forward and 13 Jbeta reverse primers. Scalp tissue and sorted CD4+ and CD8+ peripheral blood T cells from patchy and totalis/universalis alopecia areata patients and from healthy controls were covered by human TCRbeta sequencing. Broader findings and caveats from the paper: Shared TCR sequences between patients were less evident than in mice, which may be partly attributable to HLA diversity in the patient population. Unlike mouse skin, where gammadelta T cells dominate, normal human skin contains resident alphabeta T cells that get sequenced too, which complicates analysis of the scalp TCR repertoire. Lesional scalp, especially in alopecia totalis/universalis, showed higher clonality and more expanded CD8+ clones than normal scalp, suggesting antigenic drive.

In this sample, this clone turned up a few times. This receptor's antigen is unknown. No per-base quality is available; no much larger clone lies one base away. The method was the immunoSEQ multiplex PCR assay. RNA was extracted from all samples and reverse transcribed into cDNA as template for TCR sequencing. SuperScript III was used for first-strand cDNA synthesis, primed with a 2:1 mix of oligo-dT and random hexamers. A synthetic immune receptor repertoire was used to gauge amplification bias, and whatever bias remained was removed computationally. From the authors' description of their analysis: Raw reads were preprocessed for error removal, and CDR3 was defined according to IMGT conventions as running from the conserved cysteine to phenylalanine. Clonality was calculated as 1 minus Shannon entropy normalized by log2 of the number of productive unique TCRs. Whether each scalp clone was CD4 or CD8 was inferred by checking scalp TCRbeta sequences against the CD4 and CD8 repertoires from sorted blood. TCRdb's version of the immuneACCESS table is confined to in-frame rearrangements and falls short of the full clone set. An unresolved V gene accounts for under half of the shortfall where checked; the remainder is of unknown origin. Clonal size and the V and J genes are those of that table, whereas D and trimming came from the DNA. For this sample the table gives thousands of clones, of which 60% to 70% were detected only once. Over 9% of the sample comes from the top ten.

The time point label corresponds to: baseline before oral tofacitinib. Peripheral blood and lesional scalp punch biopsies were obtained from patients with alopecia areata. Human scalp biopsies were immediately fixed in PAXgene tissue containers. Germline trimming amounts to 9 bases on V and 3 bases on J, with 1 as the count of junction bases outside the gene matches. From the germline V gene (reference sequence), CDR1 is LNHDA and CDR2 is SQIVND. The CDR3 spans 13 residues, from the cysteine through the phenylalanine. Left in the record is the CDR3 DNA by itself, 39 bases read in frame from the first base.

Material: skin, obtained at week 0. The receptor was derived from a human donor with alopecia areata. The rearranged segments are TRBV19 and TRBJ2-7, and 14 bases in between align with TRBD2. The DNA reads as follows: TGTGCCAGAGGGACTAGCGGGAGCTACGAGCAGTACTTC. Its protein is CARGTSGSYEQYF.